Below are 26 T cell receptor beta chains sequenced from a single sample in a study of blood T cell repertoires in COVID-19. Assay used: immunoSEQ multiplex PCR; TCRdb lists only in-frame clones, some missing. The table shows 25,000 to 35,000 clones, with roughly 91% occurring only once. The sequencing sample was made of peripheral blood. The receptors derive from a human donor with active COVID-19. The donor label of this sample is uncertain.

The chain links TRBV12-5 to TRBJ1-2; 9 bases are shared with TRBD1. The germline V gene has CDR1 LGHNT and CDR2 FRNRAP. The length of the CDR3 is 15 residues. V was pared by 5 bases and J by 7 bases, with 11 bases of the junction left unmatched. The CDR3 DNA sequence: TGTGCTAGTGGTGCCACTCTCGGACAGGGGTCTGGCTACACCTTC. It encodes CASGATLGQGSGYTF.

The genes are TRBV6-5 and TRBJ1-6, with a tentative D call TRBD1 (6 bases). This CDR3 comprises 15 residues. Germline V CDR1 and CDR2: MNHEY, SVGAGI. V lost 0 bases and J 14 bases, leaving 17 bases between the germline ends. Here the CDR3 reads CASSYSRRTDGALHF. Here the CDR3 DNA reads TGTGCCAGCAGTTACTCCAGGCGGACAGACGGGGCCCTCCACTTT.

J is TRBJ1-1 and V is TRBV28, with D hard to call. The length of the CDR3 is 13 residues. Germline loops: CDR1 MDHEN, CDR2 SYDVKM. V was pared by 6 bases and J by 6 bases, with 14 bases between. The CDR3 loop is CASSHNWRPEAFF. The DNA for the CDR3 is TGTGCCAGCAGCCATAACTGGCGGCCTGAAGCTTTCTTT.

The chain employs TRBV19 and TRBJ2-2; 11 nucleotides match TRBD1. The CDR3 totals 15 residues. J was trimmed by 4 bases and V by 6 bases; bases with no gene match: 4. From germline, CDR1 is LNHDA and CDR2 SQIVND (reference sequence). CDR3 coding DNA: TGTGCCAGTAGGATGGACAGGGGGCCCACCGGGGAGCTGTTTTTT. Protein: CASRMDRGPTGELFF.

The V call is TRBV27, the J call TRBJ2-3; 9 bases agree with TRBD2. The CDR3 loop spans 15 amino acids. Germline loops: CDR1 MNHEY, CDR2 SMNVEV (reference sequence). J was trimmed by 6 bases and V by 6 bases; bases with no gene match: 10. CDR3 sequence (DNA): TGTGCCAGCAGCTTTGGGACTAGCCATGGGGATACGCAGTATTTT. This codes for CASSFGTSHGDTQYF.

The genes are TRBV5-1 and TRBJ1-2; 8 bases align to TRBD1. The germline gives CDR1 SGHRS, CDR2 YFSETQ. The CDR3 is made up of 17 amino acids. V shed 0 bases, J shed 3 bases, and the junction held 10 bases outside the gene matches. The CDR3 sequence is CASSLDGGQGADYGYTF. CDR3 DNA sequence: TGCGCCAGCAGCTTGGATGGAGGGCAGGGGGCTGACTATGGCTACACCTTC.

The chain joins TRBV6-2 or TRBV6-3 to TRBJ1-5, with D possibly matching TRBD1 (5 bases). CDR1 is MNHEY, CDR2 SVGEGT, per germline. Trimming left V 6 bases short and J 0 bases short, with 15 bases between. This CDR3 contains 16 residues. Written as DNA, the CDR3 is TGTGCCAGCAGCCCCCCAGGAGGGGTTAGCAATCAGCCCCAGCATTTT. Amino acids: CASSPPGGVSNQPQHF.

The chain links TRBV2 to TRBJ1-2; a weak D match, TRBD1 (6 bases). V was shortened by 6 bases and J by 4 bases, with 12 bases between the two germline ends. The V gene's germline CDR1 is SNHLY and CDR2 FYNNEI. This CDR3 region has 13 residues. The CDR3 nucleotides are TGTGCCAGCAGGTTGGACAGCTCCTATGGCTACACCTTC. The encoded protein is CASRLDSSYGYTF.

The CDR3 loop reads CASSLGTGASNQPQHF. The CDR3 DNA reads TGTGCCAGTAGTTTGGGGACAGGGGCTAGCAATCAGCCCCAGCATTTT. The genes are TRBV19 and TRBJ1-5; 10 bases map to TRBD1. With V trimmed by 5 bases and J by 0 bases, 4 bases remained unmatched. CDR3 size: 16 residues. From germline, CDR1 is LNHDA and CDR2 SQIVND (reference sequence).

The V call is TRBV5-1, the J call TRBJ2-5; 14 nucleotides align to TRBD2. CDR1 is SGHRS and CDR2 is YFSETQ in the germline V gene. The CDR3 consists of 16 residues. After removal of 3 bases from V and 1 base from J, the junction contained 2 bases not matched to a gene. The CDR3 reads CASSSGLAGGQETQYF. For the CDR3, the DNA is TGCGCCAGCAGCTCAGGACTAGCGGGAGGCCAAGAGACCCAGTACTTC.

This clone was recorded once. The CDR3 DNA sequence: TGTGCCAGCAGTCAGGGGAATGAAGCTTTCTTT. It encodes CASSQGNEAFF. V usage is TRBV6-5 and J usage is TRBJ1-1; a possible D gene is TRBD1 (6 bases). From germline, CDR1 is MNHEY and CDR2 SVGAGI. The germline V and J ends were trimmed by 5 bases and 7 bases, with 8 bases remaining between them. This CDR3 region has 11 residues.

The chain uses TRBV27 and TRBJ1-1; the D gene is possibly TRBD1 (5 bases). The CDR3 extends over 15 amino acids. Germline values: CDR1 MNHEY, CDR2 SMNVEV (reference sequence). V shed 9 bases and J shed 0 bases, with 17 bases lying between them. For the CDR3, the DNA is TGTGCCAGTAGGCAGGGAATAGGGATGAACACTGAAGCTTTCTTT. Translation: CASRQGIGMNTEAFF.

The CDR3 coding sequence is TGTGCCAGCAGTTTCGGGGGGCGGGGTGAGCAGTTCTTC. It codes for CASSFGGRGEQFF. This chain connects TRBV27 to TRBJ2-1; tentative D call: TRBD2 (7 bases). Germline values: CDR1 MNHEY, CDR2 SMNVEV (reference sequence). V dropped 3 bases and J dropped 9 bases, with 12 bases sitting between them. The CDR3 consists of 13 residues.

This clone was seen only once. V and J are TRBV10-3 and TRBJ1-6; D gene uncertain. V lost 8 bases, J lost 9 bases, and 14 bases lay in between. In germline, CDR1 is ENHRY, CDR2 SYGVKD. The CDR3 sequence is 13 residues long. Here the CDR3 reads CAISREVASPLHF. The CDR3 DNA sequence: TGTGCCATCTCCAGAGAGGTCGCTTCACCCCTCCACTTT.

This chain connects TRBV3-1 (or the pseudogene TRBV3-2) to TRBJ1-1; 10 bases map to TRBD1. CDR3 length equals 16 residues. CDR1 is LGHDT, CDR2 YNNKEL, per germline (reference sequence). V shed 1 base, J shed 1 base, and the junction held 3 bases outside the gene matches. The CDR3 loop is CASSQGTGGANTEAFF. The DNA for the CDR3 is TGTGCCAGCAGCCAAGGGACAGGGGGGGCGAACACTGAAGCTTTCTTT.

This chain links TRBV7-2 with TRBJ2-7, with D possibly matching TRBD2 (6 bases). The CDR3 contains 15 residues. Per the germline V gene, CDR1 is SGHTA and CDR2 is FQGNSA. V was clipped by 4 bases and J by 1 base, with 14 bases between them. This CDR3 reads CASSWEELRSYEQYF. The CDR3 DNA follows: TGTGCCAGCAGCTGGGAGGAGCTAAGGTCCTACGAGCAGTACTTC. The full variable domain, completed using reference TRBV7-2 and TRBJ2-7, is GAGVSQSPSNKVTEKGKDVELRCDPISGHTALYWYRQSLGQGLEFLIYFQGNSAPDKSGLPSDRFSAERTGGSVSTLTIQRTQQEDSAVYLCASSWEELRSYEQYFGPGTRLTVT.

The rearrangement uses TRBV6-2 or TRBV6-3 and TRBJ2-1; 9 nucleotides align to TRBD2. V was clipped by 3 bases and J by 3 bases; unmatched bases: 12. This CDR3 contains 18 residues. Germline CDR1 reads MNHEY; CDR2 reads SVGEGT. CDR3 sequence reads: CASSYMIRRTSVYNEQFF. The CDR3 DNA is TGTGCCAGCAGTTATATGATAAGGAGGACTAGCGTCTACAATGAGCAGTTCTTC.

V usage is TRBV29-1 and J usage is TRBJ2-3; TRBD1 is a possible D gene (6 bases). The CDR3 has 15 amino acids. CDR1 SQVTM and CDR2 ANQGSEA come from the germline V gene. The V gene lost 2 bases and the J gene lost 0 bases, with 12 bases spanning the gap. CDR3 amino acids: CSVETYRVSTDTQYF. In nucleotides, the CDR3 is TGCAGCGTTGAAACATACAGGGTTAGCACAGATACGCAGTATTTT.

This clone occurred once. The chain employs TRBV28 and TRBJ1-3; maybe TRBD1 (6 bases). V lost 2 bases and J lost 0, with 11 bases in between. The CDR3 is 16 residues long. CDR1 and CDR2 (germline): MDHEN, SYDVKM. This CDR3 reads CASSLGDIRSGNTIYF. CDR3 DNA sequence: TGTGCCAGCAGTTTAGGGGACATCCGCTCTGGAAACACCATATATTTT.

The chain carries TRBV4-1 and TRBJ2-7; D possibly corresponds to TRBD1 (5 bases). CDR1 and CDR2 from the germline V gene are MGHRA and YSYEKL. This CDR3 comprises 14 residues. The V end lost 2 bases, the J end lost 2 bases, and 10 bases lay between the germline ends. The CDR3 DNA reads TGCGCCAGCAGCCAATTCCAGGGCCCCTACGAGCAGTACTTC. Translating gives CASSQFQGPYEQYF.

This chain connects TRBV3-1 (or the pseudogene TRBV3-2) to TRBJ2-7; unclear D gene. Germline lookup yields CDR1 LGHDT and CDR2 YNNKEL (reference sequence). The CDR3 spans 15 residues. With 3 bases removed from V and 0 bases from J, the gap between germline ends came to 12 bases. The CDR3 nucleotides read TGTGCCAGCAGCCATCCCAGGATCCGCTCCTACGAGCAGTACTTC. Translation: CASSHPRIRSYEQYF.

The CDR3 is CASSGGTSSSGANVLTF. For the CDR3, the DNA is TGTGCCAGCAGTGGGGGGACATCGAGCTCTGGGGCCAACGTCCTGACTTTC. V is TRBV6-1 and J is TRBJ2-6; D might be TRBD1 (6 bases). With 4 bases removed from V and 0 bases from J, the gap between germline ends came to 13 bases. The CDR3 consists of 17 residues. Germline-derived CDR1 and CDR2 are MNHNS and SASEGT.

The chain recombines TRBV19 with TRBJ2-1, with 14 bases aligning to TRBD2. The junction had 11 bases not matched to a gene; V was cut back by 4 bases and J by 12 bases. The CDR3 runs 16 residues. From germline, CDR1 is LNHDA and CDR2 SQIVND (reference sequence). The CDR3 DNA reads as TGTGCCAGTAGTAGGGCGGGACTAGCGGGAGAATCGGTGCAGTTCTTC. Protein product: CASSRAGLAGESVQFF. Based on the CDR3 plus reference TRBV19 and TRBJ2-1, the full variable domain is DGGITQSPKYLFRKEGQNVTLSCEQNLNHDAMYWYRQDPGQGLRLIYYSQIVNDFQKGDIAEGYSVSREKKESFPLTVTSAQKNPTAFYLCASSRAGLAGESVQFFGPGTRLTVL.

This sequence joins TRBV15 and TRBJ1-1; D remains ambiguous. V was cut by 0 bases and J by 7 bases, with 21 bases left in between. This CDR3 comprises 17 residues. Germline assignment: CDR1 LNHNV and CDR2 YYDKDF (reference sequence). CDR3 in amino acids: CATSRDKQWRRRDEAFF. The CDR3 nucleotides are TGTGCCACCAGCAGAGATAAACAATGGCGTCGGAGAGATGAAGCTTTCTTT.

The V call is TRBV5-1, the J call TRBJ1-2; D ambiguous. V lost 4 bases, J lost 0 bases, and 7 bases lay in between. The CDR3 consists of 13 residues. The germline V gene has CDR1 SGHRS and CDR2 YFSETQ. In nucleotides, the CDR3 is TGCGCCAGCAGCCTAACAGCTAACTATGGCTACACCTTC. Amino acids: CASSLTANYGYTF.

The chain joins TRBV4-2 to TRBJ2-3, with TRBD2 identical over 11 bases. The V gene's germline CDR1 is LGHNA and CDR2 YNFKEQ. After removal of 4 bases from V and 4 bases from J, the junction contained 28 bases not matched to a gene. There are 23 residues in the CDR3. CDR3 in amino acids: CASSLPAATGSSGRPPGPDTQYF. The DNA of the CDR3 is TGTGCCAGCAGCCTTCCCGCGGCCACAGGGTCTAGCGGGAGGCCACCGGGTCCAGATACGCAGTATTTT.